This paragraph reports one T cell receptor beta chain. This sample was included in a study of blood T cell repertoires in COVID-19. Study context: Specimens from acute and convalescent COVID-19 originated in the United States, Italy and Spain. The cDNA or gDNA used as material had been derived from T cells, B-cell-depleted T cells, or PBMCs.

The germline V gene encodes CDR1 SGHAT and CDR2 FQDESV (reference sequence). The CDR3 contains 13 residues. The ends were cut back, 1 base at V and 3 bases at J, with 5 bases in the middle. Study processing details: It was from reference gene primer amplification that nucleated cell counts were estimated. Clones were sequenced by immunoSEQ multiplex PCR, and TCRdb holds only the in-frame ones, with some missing. Clone size and V and J calls were adopted from that table, with D and trimming inferred from the DNA. The sample holds tens of thousands of clones; approximately 86% are singletons and the top ten take roughly a sixth.

Input material: peripheral blood. This chain joins TRBV11-1 and TRBJ2-3, with D unresolved. The receptor was isolated from a human donor in a cohort sampled during active COVID-19. CDR3 in DNA: TGTGCCAGCAGCTTAGGCAGGACAGATACGCAGTATTTT. It codes for CASSLGRTDTQYF. Full variable domain (remainder filled in from reference TRBV11-1 and TRBJ2-3): EAEVAQSPRYKITEKSQAVAFWCDPISGHATLYWYRQILGQGPELLVQFQDESVVDDSQLPKDRFSAERLKGVDSTLKIQPAELGDSAMYLCASSLGRTDTQYFGPGTRLTVL.